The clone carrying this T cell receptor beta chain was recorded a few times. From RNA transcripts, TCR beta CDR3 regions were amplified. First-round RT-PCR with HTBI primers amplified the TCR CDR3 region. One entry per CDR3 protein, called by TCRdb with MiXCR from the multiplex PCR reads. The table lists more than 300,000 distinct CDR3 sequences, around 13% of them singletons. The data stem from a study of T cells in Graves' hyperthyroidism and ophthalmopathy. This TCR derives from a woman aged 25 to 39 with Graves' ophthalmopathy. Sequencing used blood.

The CDR3 loop reads CASSLARGRNTEAFF. Written as DNA, the CDR3 is TGTGCCAGCAGCTTGGCTAGGGGGCGGAACACTGAAGCTTTCTTT. This chain uses TRBV5-4 with TRBJ1-1; 7 bases line up with TRBD1. The CDR3 totals 15 residues. The germline V gene has CDR1 SGHNT and CDR2 YYREEE (reference sequence). Trimming at V came to 0 bases and at J to 1 base, leaving 3 bases not matched to a gene.